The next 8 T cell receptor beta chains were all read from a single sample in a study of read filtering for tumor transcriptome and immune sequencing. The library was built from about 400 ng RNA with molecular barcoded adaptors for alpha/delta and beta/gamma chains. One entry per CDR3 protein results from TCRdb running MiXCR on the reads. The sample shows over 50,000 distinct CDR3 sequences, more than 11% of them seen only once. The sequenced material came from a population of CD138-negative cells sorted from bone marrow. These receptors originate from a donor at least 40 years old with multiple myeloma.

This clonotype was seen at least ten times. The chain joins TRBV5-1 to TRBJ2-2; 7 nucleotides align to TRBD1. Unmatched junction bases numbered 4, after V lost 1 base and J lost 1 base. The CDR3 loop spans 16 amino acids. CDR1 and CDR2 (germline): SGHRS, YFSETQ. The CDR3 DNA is TGCGCCAGCAGCTTGACAGGGGTGGGGAACACCGGGGAGCTGTTTTTT. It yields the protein CASSLTGVGNTGELFF.

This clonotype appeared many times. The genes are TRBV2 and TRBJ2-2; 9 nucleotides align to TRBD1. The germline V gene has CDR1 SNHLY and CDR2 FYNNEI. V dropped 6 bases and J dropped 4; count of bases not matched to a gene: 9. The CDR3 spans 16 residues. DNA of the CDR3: TGTGCCAGCAGGAAGGAAGGGACAGGGATCACCGGGGAGCTGTTTTTT. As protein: CASRKEGTGITGELFF.

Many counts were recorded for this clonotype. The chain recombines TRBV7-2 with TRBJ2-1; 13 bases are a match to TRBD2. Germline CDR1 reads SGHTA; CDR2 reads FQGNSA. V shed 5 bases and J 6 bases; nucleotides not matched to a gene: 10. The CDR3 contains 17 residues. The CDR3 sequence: CASSPRTGTSGINEQFF. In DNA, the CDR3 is TGTGCCAGCAGCCCGCGAACCGGGACTAGCGGGATCAATGAGCAGTTCTTC.

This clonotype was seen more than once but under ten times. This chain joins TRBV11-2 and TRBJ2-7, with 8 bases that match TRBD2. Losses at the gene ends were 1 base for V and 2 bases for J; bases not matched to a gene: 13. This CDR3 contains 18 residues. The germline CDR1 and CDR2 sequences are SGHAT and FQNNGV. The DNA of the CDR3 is TGTGCCAGCAGCTTAGCGCCCACTAGCGGCCAACTTCCCTACGAGCAGTACTTC. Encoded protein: CASSLAPTSGQLPYEQYF.

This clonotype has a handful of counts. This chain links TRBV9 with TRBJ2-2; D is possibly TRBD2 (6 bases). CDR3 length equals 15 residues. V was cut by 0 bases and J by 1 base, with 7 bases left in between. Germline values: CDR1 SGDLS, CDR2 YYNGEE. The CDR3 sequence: CASSVDGGNTGELFF. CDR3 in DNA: TGTGCCAGCAGCGTAGACGGGGGGAACACCGGGGAGCTGTTTTTT.

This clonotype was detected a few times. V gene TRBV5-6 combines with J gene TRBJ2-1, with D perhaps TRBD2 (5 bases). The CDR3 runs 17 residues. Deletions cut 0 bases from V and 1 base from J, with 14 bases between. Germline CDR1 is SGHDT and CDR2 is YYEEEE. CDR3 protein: CASSLGARLASYNEQFF. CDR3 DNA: TGTGCCAGCAGCTTGGGAGCTAGGCTAGCTTCCTACAATGAGCAGTTCTTC.

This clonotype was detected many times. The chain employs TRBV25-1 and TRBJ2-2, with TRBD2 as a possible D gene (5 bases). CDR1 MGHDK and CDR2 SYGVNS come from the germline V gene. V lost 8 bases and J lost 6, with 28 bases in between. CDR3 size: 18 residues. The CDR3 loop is CASGSATLDRTWSGELFF. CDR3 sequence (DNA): TGTGCCAGCGGGAGTGCCACCCTCGATAGAACTTGGTCCGGGGAGCTGTTTTTT.

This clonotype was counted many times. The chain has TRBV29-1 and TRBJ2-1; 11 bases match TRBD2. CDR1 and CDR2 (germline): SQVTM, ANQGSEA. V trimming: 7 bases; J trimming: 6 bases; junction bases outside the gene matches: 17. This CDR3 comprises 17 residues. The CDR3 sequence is CSASGLAGGVGSNEQFF. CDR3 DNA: TGCAGCGCCTCTGGGCTAGCGGGAGGAGTGGGGAGCAATGAGCAGTTCTTC.